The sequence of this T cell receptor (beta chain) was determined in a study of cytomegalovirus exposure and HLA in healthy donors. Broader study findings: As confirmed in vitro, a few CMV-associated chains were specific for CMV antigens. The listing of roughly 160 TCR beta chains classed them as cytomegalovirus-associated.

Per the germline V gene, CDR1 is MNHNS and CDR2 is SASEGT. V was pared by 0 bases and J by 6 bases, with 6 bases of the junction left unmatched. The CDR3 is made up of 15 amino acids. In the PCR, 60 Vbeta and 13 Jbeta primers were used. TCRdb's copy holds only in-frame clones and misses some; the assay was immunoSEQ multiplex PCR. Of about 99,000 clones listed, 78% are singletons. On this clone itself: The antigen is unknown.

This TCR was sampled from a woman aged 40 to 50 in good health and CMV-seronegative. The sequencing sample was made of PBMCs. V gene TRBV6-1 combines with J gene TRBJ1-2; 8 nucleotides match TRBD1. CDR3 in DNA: TGTGCCAGCAGTGAAGCGTCCCGGGACAGGAATGGCTACACCTTC. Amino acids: CASSEASRDRNGYTF.